Listed here are 17 T cell receptor beta chains from one sample, sequenced in a study of T-cell reconstitution after alpha-beta-depleted transplantation in children. Library preparation (for TCRbeta) was performed with unique molecular identifiers. TCRdb reprocessed the PCR reads via MiXCR and lists one record per CDR3 protein. The sample carries 150,000 to 250,000 distinct CDR3 sequences, about 14% recorded once. Sequencing was performed on PBMCs from the stem cell graft donor, taken from the stem cell graft. These receptors were taken from a human donor who donated a stem cell graft to a child with acute lymphoblastic leukemia.

This clonotype was recorded many times. This chain uses TRBV25-1 with TRBJ2-7; the D gene is possibly TRBD1 (6 bases). CDR1 MGHDK and CDR2 SYGVNS come from the germline V gene. V was cut by 4 bases and J by 12 bases, with 13 bases left in between. The CDR3 sequence is 11 residues long. CDR3 in amino acids: CASSGPGTLYF. The CDR3 nucleotides read TGTGCCAGCAGTGGGCCCGGGACATTGTACTTC.

The chain's CDR3 is CATSRVGQTYEQYF. The CDR3 nucleotides are TGTGCCACCAGCAGAGTGGGACAAACCTACGAGCAGTACTTC. The rearrangement uses TRBV15 and TRBJ2-7; D perhaps matches TRBD1 (6 bases). The ends were cut back, 1 base at V and 2 bases at J, with 9 bases in the middle. Germline CDR1 LNHNV, CDR2 YYDKDF (reference sequence). The CDR3 length is 14 residues.

This clonotype was detected ten times or more. This CDR3 is CASSARGNTEAFF. The CDR3 coding sequence is TGTGCCAGCAGTGCCAGGGGGAACACTGAAGCTTTCTTT. The genes are TRBV2 and TRBJ1-1; TRBD1 might be the D (6 bases). Per germline, CDR1 SNHLY and CDR2 FYNNEI. The V end lost 4 bases, the J end lost 1 base, and 7 bases lay between the germline ends. This CDR3 has 13 amino acids.

This clonotype was observed at least ten times. The V and J genes are TRBV29-1 and TRBJ1-1; 7 bases are a match to TRBD1. Germline CDR1 reads SQVTM; CDR2 reads ANQGSEA. CDR3 size: 11 residues. The trim removed 7 bases at V and 8 bases at J, leaving 7 bases unmatched. CDR3 region: CSADDRAEAFF. The CDR3 DNA reads TGCAGCGCCGACGACAGGGCGGAAGCTTTCTTT.

This clonotype was observed a single time. This may come from a read error, since a much larger clone is one base off. The V and J genes are TRBV10-3 and TRBJ2-7, with D possibly being TRBD1 (5 bases). The CDR3 covers 16 residues. In germline, CDR1 is ENHRY, CDR2 SYGVKD. Trimming pared 0 bases from V and 1 base from J, leaving 13 bases between. The CDR3 spells CAISESERTPSYEQYF. The DNA of the CDR3 is TGTGCCATCAGTGAGTCGGAACGGACACCTTCCTACGAGCAGTACTTC.

This clonotype was observed many times. The CDR3 bases are TGTGCCAGCAGTACCCTGGACAGGGGAAGCACAGATACGCAGTATTTT. Its protein is CASSTLDRGSTDTQYF. The chain is built from TRBV28 and TRBJ2-3; TRBD1 matches at 9 bases. CDR1 is MDHEN and CDR2 is SYDVKM in the germline V gene. CDR3 length equals 16 residues. V lost 5 bases and J lost 0; bases outside the gene matches: 6.

The chain couples TRBV20-1 to TRBJ2-2; 8 bases align to TRBD2. The CDR3 has 14 amino acids. V dropped 6 bases and J dropped 4; count of bases not matched to a gene: 7. Germline V gives CDR1 DFQATT, CDR2 SNEGSKA (reference sequence). In DNA, the CDR3 is TGCAGTGCCGGGGGACTAGGGGGCACCGGGGAGCTGTTTTTT. Translation gives CSAGGLGGTGELFF.

The sample holds many counts of this clonotype. The gene calls are TRBV7-2 and TRBJ2-5, with D maybe TRBD1 (6 bases). Germline-derived CDR1 and CDR2 are SGHTA and FQGNSA. V gave up 5 bases and J gave up 5 bases, with 15 bases separating them. The CDR3 contains 14 residues. The CDR3 sequence: CASSQGGSGETQYF. The CDR3 DNA follows: TGTGCCAGCAGCCAAGGGGGTTCGGGGGAGACCCAGTACTTC.

This clonotype came up a few times. The V gene is TRBV5-1, the J gene TRBJ2-1; possibly TRBD2 for D (5 bases). V was pared by 2 bases and J by 8 bases, with 14 bases between. This CDR3 is 14 amino acids long. Germline lookup yields CDR1 SGHRS and CDR2 YFSETQ. CDR3 amino acids: CASSFATRTDEQFF. CDR3 bases: TGCGCCAGCAGCTTTGCTACTAGGACGGATGAGCAGTTCTTC.

The V gene is TRBV5-1, the J gene TRBJ2-7; D is perhaps TRBD2 (6 bases). Germline values: CDR1 SGHRS, CDR2 YFSETQ. Trimming removed 0 bases from V and 10 bases from J, with 17 bases in between. This CDR3 region has 14 residues. The CDR3: CASSLDGGIREQYF. CDR3 nucleotides: TGCGCCAGCAGCTTGGACGGCGGGATTCGAGAACAGTACTTC.

This clonotype has at least ten counts. This sequence joins TRBV28 and TRBJ2-3, with 8 bases matching TRBD1. CDR1 is MDHEN and CDR2 is SYDVKM in the germline V gene. The CDR3 extends over 15 amino acids. Trimming cost V 6 bases and J 3 bases; bases outside gene matches: 8. As DNA, the CDR3 is TGTGCCAGCAGGGGGTGGGACAGGTATACAGATACGCAGTATTTT. This encodes CASRGWDRYTDTQYF.

This clonotype was seen ten or more times. This sequence joins TRBV6-5 and TRBJ2-7; D is unresolved. Deletions cut 2 bases from V and 2 bases from J, with 13 bases between. The CDR3 is 15 amino acids. Germline V gives CDR1 MNHEY, CDR2 SVGAGI. The CDR3, as DNA: TGTGCCAGCAGTTACGAACCGACGGCGGCCTACGAGCAGTACTTC. As protein: CASSYEPTAAYEQYF.

This clonotype has more than one count but fewer than ten. The V call is TRBV20-1, the J call TRBJ2-1; 14 bases match TRBD2. V lost 6 bases to trimming and J lost 4 bases; unmatched junction nucleotides: 11. This CDR3 has 17 amino acids. Germline CDR1 reads DFQATT; CDR2 reads SNEGSKA (reference sequence). The CDR3 sequence: CSAPGTSGSTLYNEQFF. DNA for the CDR3: TGCAGTGCCCCCGGGACTAGCGGGAGTACCCTATACAATGAGCAGTTCTTC.

This clonotype was counted at least ten times. The chain employs TRBV5-1 and TRBJ2-5; no firm D call. CDR1 SGHRS and CDR2 YFSETQ come from the germline V gene. The CDR3 runs 14 residues. Trimming pared 5 bases from V and 1 base from J, leaving 12 bases between. The CDR3 region is CASSSGPVQETQYF. As DNA, the CDR3 is TGCGCCAGCAGTTCAGGCCCGGTCCAAGAGACCCAGTACTTC. The whole variable domain, remainder taken from reference TRBV5-1 and TRBJ2-5, is KAGVTQTPRYLIKTRGQQVTLSCSPISGHRSVSWYQQTPGQGLQFLFEYFSETQRNKGNFPGRFSGRQFSNSRSEMNVSTLELGDSALYLCASSSGPVQETQYFGPGTRLLVL.

Points on this clonotype: A much larger clone lies a single base off, so this may be a read error. The final CDR3 position lacks the conserved phenylalanine or tryptophan, pointing to a likely read error. The genes are TRBV29-1 and TRBJ2-1, with TRBD2 identical over 13 bases. V trimming: 4 bases; J trimming: 0 bases; junction bases outside the gene matches: 6. Germline CDR1 SQVTM, CDR2 ANQGSEA. The CDR3 is 17 residues long. DNA of the CDR3: TGCAGCGTTGGCGGACTAGCGGGAGAGCTCTCCTACAATGAGCAGTTCTTG. Translation gives CSVGGLAGELSYNEQFL.

This clonotype was seen repeatedly, ten times or more. This rearrangement joins TRBV20-1 to TRBJ1-5; possibly TRBD1 for D (6 bases). Trimming shortened V by 3 bases and J by 2 bases, and 14 bases separated the two germline ends. Looked up from germline, CDR1 is DFQATT and CDR2 is SNEGSKA (reference sequence). There are 15 residues in the CDR3. This CDR3 is CSASPTGFGNQPQHF. In nucleotides, the CDR3 is TGCAGTGCTAGTCCTACAGGGTTCGGCAATCAGCCCCAGCATTTT.

This clonotype was found many times. The chain combines TRBV20-1 with TRBJ1-1; the D gene is possibly TRBD1 (5 bases). CDR1 and CDR2 from the germline V gene are DFQATT and SNEGSKA (reference sequence). The CDR3 has 12 amino acids. Written as DNA, the CDR3 is TGCAGCGGTAGAACAGGGAACACTGAAGCTTTCTTT. Translation: CSGRTGNTEAFF.